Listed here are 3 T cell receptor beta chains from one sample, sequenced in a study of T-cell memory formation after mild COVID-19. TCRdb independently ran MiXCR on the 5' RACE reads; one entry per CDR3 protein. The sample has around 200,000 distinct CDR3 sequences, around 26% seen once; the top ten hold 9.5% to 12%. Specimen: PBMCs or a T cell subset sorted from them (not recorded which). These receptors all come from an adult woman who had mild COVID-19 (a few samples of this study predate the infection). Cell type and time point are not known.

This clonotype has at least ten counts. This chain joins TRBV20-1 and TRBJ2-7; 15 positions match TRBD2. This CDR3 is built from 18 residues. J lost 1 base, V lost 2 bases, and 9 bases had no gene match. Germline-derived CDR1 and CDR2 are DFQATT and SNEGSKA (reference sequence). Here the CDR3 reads CSARRAGLAGGYSYEQYF. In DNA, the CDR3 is TGCAGTGCTAGAAGGGCGGGACTAGCGGGGGGCTATTCCTACGAGCAGTACTTC.

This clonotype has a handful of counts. DNA for the CDR3: TGTGCCAGCAGTGCTGTGGGACAGGGAGCCACAGATACGCAGTATTTT. Protein sequence: CASSAVGQGATDTQYF. The chain combines TRBV25-1 with TRBJ2-3; 9 bases fit TRBD1. CDR1 is MGHDK and CDR2 is SYGVNS in the germline V gene. The CDR3 contains 16 residues. The ends lost 4 bases at V and 2 bases at J; junction bases unmatched: 7.

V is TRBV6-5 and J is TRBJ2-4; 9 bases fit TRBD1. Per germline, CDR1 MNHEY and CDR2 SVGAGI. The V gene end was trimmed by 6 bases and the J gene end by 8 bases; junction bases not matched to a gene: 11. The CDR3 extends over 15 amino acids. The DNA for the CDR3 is TGTGCCAGCAGATCTACAGGGGGCGCCGTGGACATTCAGTACTTC. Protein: CASRSTGGAVDIQYF.